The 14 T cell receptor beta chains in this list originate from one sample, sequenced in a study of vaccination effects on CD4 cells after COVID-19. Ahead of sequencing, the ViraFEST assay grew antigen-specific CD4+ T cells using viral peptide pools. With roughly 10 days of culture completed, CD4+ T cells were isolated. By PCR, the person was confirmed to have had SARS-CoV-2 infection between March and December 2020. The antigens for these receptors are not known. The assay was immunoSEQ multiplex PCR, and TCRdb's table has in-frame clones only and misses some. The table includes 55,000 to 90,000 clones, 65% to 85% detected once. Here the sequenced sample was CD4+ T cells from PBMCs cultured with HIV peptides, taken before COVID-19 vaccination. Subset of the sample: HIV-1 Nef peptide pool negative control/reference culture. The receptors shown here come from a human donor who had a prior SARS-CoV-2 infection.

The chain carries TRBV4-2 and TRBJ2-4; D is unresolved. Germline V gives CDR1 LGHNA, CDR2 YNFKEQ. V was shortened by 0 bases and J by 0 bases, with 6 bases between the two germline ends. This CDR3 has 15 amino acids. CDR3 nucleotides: TGTGCCAGCAGCCAAGACGGCGTAGCCAAAAACATTCAGTACTTC. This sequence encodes CASSQDGVAKNIQYF.

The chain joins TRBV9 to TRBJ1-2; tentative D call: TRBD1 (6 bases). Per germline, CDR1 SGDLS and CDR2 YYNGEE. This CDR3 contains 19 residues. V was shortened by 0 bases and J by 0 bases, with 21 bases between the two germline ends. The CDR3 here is CASSVDIRTVGDANYGYTF. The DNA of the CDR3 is TGTGCCAGCAGCGTAGATATTCGGACAGTTGGAGATGCTAACTATGGCTACACCTTC.

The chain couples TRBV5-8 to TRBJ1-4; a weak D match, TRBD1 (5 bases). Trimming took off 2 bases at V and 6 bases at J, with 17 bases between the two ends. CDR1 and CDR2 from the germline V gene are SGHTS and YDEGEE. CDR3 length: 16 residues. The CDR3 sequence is CASSFARQLGDEKLFF. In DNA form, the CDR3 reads TGTGCCAGCAGCTTCGCTAGACAGCTGGGTGATGAAAAACTGTTTTTT.

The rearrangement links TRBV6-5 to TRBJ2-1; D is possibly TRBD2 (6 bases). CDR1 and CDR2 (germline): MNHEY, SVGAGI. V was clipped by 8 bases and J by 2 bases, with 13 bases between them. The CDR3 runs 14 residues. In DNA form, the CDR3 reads TGTGCCAGCGGGCTAGCGCTTCCCTACAATGAGCAGTTCTTC. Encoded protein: CASGLALPYNEQFF.

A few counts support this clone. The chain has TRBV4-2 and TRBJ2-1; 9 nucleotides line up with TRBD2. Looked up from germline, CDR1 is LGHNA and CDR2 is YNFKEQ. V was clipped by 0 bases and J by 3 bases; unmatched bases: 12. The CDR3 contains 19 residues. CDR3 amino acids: CASSQDQAAGGSVYNEQFF. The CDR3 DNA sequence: TGTGCCAGCAGCCAAGATCAGGCAGCGGGAGGATCGGTCTACAATGAGCAGTTCTTC.

CDR3 sequence: CASSQGQEEQYF. In nucleotides, the CDR3 is TGTGCCAGCTCACAAGGACAGGAAGAGCAGTACTTC. The chain employs TRBV18 and TRBJ2-7; 7 positions match TRBD1. The J segment lost 7 bases and the V segment lost 4 bases, leaving 4 bases of the junction unmatched. Germline CDR1 KGHSH, CDR2 LQKENI. This CDR3 comprises 12 residues.

In nucleotides, the CDR3 is TGCGCCAGCAGCTCCCAAGGGGTTAGGAACACTGAAGCTTTCTTT. This translates into CASSSQGVRNTEAFF. The V call is TRBV5-1, the J call TRBJ1-1; D perhaps matches TRBD1 (5 bases). Germline CDR1 reads SGHRS; CDR2 reads YFSETQ. V gave up 3 bases and J gave up 1 base, with 13 bases separating them. The CDR3 has 15 residues.

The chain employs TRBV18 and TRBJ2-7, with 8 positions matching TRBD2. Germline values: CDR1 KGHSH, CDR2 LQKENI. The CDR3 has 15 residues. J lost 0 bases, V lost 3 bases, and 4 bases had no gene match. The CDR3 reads CASSPGAGASYEQYF. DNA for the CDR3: TGTGCCAGCTCACCCGGAGCGGGAGCCTCCTACGAGCAGTACTTC.

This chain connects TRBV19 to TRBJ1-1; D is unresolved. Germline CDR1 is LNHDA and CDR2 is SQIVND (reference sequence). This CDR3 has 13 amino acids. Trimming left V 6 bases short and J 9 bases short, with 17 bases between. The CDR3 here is CASRAGGMIKAFF. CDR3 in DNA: TGTGCCAGTAGGGCGGGAGGGATGATTAAAGCTTTCTTT.

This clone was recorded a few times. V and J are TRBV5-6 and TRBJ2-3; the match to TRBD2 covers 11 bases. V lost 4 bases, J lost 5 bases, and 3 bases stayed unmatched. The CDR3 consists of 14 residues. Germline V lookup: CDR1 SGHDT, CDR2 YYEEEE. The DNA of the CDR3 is TGTGCCAGCAGCATCGGACTAGCGGGAGATACGCAGTATTTT. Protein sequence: CASSIGLAGDTQYF.

The CDR3 nucleotides are TGTGCCAGCTCACCGGGGGCCGGAGATACGCAGTATTTT. Residues: CASSPGAGDTQYF. This rearrangement joins TRBV18 to TRBJ2-3; D possibly corresponds to TRBD1 (6 bases). CDR3 length equals 13 residues. The V gene's germline CDR1 is KGHSH and CDR2 LQKENI. Between the trimmed V and J ends, which lost 3 bases and 5 bases, there was a span of 9 bases. Complete variable domain (other parts from reference TRBV18 and TRBJ2-3): NAGVMQNPRHLVRRRGQEARLRCSPMKGHSHVYWYRQLPEEGLKFMVYLQKENIIDESGMPKERFSAEFPKEGPSILRIQQVVRGDSAAYFCASSPGAGDTQYFGPGTRLTVL.

The CDR3 region is CASSLELGRNSGNTIYF. The CDR3 DNA sequence: TGTGCCAGCAGCCTTGAATTGGGACGGAACTCTGGAAACACCATATATTTT. The gene calls are TRBV7-9 and TRBJ1-3, with D perhaps TRBD1 (5 bases). The length of the CDR3 is 17 residues. Trimming shortened V by 5 bases and J by 0 bases, and 17 bases separated the two germline ends. Per the germline V gene, CDR1 is SEHNR and CDR2 is FQNEAQ (reference sequence).

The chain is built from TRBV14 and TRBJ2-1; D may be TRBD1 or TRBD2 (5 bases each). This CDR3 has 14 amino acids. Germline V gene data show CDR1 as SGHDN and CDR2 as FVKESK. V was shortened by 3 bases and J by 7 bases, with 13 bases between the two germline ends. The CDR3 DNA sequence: TGTGCCAGCAGCCAGCTGGACACTAGGAATGAGCAGTTCTTC. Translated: CASSQLDTRNEQFF.

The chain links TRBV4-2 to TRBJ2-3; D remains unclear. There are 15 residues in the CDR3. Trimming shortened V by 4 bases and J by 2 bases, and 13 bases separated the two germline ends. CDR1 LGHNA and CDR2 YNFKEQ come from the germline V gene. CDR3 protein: CASSRTPADTDTQYF. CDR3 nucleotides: TGTGCCAGCAGCCGGACCCCGGCGGACACAGATACGCAGTATTTT.